A single sample gave rise to the 10 T cell receptor beta chains below, sequenced in a study of blood T cell repertoires in COVID-19. Generated by immunoSEQ multiplex PCR, the TCRdb table keeps only in-frame clones and is missing some. In the table there are over 350,000 clones, roughly 91% of which are singletons. The material sequenced was peripheral blood. The receptors were gathered from a woman aged 25-40 years with acute or convalescent COVID-19.

V usage is TRBV28 and J usage is TRBJ1-5, with D possibly being TRBD1 (5 bases). Germline V gene data show CDR1 as MDHEN and CDR2 as SYDVKM. The CDR3 is 14 residues long. V lost 2 bases to trimming and J lost 3 bases, with 8 bases between them. The CDR3 sequence: CASSLGAFNQPQHF. The CDR3, as DNA: TGTGCCAGCAGTTTAGGGGCTTTCAATCAGCCCCAGCATTTT. Filled out from reference TRBV28 and TRBJ1-5, the complete variable domain reads DVKVTQSSRYLVKRTGEKVFLECVQDMDHENMFWYRQDPGLGLRLIYFSYDVKMKEKGDIPEGYSVSREKKERFSLILESASTNQTSMYLCASSLGAFNQPQHFGDGTRLSIL.

The J gene is TRBJ1-2, the V gene TRBV7-9, with D possibly TRBD1 on 6 matching bases. The CDR3 has 13 amino acids. Germline CDR1 and CDR2: SEHNR and FQNEAQ (reference sequence). V was cut by 3 bases and J by 7 bases, with 12 bases left in between. The CDR3 region is CASSFKGDTGYTF. The CDR3 DNA sequence: TGTGCCAGCAGCTTTAAGGGGGACACTGGCTACACCTTC.

V and J are TRBV6-5 and TRBJ1-1; 9 nucleotides line up with TRBD1. Germline-derived CDR1 and CDR2 are MNHEY and SVGAGI. Trimming removed 9 bases from V and 9 bases from J; junction bases left unmatched: 2. The CDR3 is 10 amino acids. The CDR3 reads CASGTGKAFF. The CDR3 region has the DNA TGTGCCAGTGGGACAGGGAAAGCTTTCTTT.

The rearrangement links TRBV27 to TRBJ1-1; D unclear. Trimming left V 5 bases short and J 0 bases short, with 10 bases between. This CDR3 has 14 residues. The germline V gene has CDR1 MNHEY and CDR2 SMNVEV (reference sequence). The DNA of the CDR3 is TGTGCCAGCAGTCTGAGGGCGGTGAACACTGAAGCTTTCTTT. Its protein product is CASSLRAVNTEAFF.

The chain is built from TRBV29-1 and TRBJ2-3; TRBD1 agrees at 7 bases. Losses at the gene ends were 6 bases for V and 1 base for J; bases not matched to a gene: 7. This CDR3 comprises 14 residues. CDR1 SQVTM and CDR2 ANQGSEA come from the germline V gene. The CDR3 sequence is CSVIQGIGTDTQYF. As DNA, the CDR3 is TGCAGCGTCATACAGGGGATAGGCACAGATACGCAGTATTTT.

The chain combines TRBV21-1 with TRBJ2-1; the listed D gene, TRBD2, was not tested against the DNA. TRBV21-1 is reported as a pseudogene. The CDR3 is made up of 15 amino acids. Here the CDR3 reads CARSVGTSTYNEQFF. Written as DNA, the CDR3 is TGTGCCAGGTCAGTTGGGACTAGCACTTACAATGAGCAGTTCTTC.

The V gene is TRBV7-9, the J gene TRBJ2-7, with TRBD1 matching 10 bases. V trimming: 1 base; J trimming: 6 bases; junction bases outside the gene matches: 6. This CDR3 is 15 amino acids long. Per germline, CDR1 SEHNR and CDR2 FQNEAQ (reference sequence). The CDR3 nucleotides read TGTGCCAGCAGCTTAGGCCGGACAGGGGGATTCGAGCAGTACTTC. Translation: CASSLGRTGGFEQYF.

DNA of the CDR3: TGCGCCAGCAGCCAAGCCGGGGGTCAAGAGACCCAGTACTTC. Its translation: CASSQAGGQETQYF. V usage is TRBV4-1 and J usage is TRBJ2-5; possibly TRBD2 for D (6 bases). There are 14 residues in the CDR3. The V gene's germline CDR1 is MGHRA and CDR2 YSYEKL. Trimming removed 1 base from V and 2 bases from J, with 8 bases in between.

The gene calls are TRBV5-4 and TRBJ1-1; unclear D gene. Germline assignment: CDR1 SGHNT and CDR2 YYREEE (reference sequence). CDR3 length equals 13 residues. With 0 bases removed from V and 3 bases from J, the gap between germline ends came to 6 bases. The CDR3 DNA follows: TGTGCCAGCAGCTTGGCGCTACACACTGAAGCTTTCTTT. Protein sequence: CASSLALHTEAFF.

V usage is TRBV28 and J usage is TRBJ1-5; TRBD1 might be the D (5 bases). Trimming cost V 2 bases and J 7 bases, with 12 bases left between them. The CDR3 consists of 14 residues. Germline loops: CDR1 MDHEN, CDR2 SYDVKM. Here the CDR3 reads CASSLPRGAQPQHF. The CDR3 DNA sequence: TGTGCCAGCAGTTTACCTAGGGGTGCCCAGCCCCAGCATTTT.